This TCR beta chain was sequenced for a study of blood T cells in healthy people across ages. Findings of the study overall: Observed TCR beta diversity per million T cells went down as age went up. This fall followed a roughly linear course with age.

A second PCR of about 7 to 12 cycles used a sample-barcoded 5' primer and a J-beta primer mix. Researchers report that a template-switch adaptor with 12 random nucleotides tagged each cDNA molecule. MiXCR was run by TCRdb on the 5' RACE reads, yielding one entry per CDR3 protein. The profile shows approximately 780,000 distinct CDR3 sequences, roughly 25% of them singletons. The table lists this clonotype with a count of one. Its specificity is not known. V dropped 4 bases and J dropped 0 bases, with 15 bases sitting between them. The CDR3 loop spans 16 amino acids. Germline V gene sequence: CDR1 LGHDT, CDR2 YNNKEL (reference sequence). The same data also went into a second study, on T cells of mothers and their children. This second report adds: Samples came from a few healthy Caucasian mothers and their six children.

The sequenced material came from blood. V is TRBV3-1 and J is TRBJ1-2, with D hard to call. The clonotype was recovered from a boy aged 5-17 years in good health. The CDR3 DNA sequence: TGTGCCAGCAGCCTCGGAGGAGCTGATTCTAACTATGGCTACACCTTC. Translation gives CASSLGGADSNYGYTF. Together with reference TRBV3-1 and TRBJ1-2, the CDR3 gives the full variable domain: DTAVSQTPKYLVTQMGNDKSIKCEQNLGHDTMYWYKQDSKKFLKIMFSYNNKELIINETVPNRFSPKSPDKAHLNLHINSLELGDSAVYFCASSLGGADSNYGYTFGSGTRLTVV.